This paragraph covers one T cell receptor beta chain sequence. The V end lost 0 bases, the J end lost 2 bases, and 8 bases lay between the germline ends. Germline lookup yields CDR1 MGHDK and CDR2 SYGVNS. This CDR3 has 15 residues. These data are taken from a study of OX40 agonist ivuxolimab in advanced cancers. Study details: Previous treatment with anti-PD-1, anti-PD-L1 or anti-CTLA-4 therapy was allowed; 35% to 50% had received some.

Only in-frame clones appear in the TCRdb table, and some are missing; sequencing was by immunoSEQ multiplex PCR. The sample consists of 80,000 or so clones, 85% to 95% of them appearing once. Patients who had autoimmune disease history or got systemic immunosuppression were left out. The clonotype originates from an adult with an advanced solid tumor such as melanoma, head and neck, liver or kidney cancer. V gene TRBV25-1 combines with J gene TRBJ1-3, with D perhaps TRBD1 (6 bases). Specimen: CD4+ or CD8+ T cells sorted from blood, collected in a trial of the OX40 agonist ivuxolimab. CDR3: CASSEYQGTGNTIYF. The CDR3 nucleotides read TGTGCCAGCAGTGAATATCAGGGGACTGGAAACACCATATATTTT.